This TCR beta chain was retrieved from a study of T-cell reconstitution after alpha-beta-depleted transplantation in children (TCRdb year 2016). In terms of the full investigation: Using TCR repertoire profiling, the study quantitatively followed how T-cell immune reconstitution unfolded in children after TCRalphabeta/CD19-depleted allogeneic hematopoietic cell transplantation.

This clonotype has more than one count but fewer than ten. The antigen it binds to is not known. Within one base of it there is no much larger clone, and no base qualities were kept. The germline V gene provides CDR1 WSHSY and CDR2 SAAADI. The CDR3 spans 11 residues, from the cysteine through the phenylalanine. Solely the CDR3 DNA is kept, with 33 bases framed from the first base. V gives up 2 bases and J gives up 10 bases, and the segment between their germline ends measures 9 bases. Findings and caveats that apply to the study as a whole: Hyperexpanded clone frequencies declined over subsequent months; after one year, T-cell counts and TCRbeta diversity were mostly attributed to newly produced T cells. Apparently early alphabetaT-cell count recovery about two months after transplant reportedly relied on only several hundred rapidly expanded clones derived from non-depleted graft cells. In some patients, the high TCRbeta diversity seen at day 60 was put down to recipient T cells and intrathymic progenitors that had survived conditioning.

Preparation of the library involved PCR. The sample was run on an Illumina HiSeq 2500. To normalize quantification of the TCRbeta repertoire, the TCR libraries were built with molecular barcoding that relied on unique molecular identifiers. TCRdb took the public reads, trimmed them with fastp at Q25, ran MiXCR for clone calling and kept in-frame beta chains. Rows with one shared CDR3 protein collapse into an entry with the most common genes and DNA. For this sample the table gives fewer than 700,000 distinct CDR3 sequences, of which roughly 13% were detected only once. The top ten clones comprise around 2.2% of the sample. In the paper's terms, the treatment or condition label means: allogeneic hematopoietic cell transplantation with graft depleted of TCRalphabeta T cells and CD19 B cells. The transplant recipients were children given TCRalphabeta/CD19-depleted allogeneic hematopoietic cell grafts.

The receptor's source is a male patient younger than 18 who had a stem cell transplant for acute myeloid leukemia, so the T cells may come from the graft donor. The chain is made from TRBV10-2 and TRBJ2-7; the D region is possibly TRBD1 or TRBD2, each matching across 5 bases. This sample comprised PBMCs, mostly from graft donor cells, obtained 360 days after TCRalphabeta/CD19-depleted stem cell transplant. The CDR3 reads CASSEEGPQYF. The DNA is TGCGCCAGCAGTGAGGAGGGACCACAGTACTTC.